This is a list of T cell receptor beta chains from one sample in a study of patients and donors after allogeneic stem cell transplantation. Via MiXCR, TCRdb re-called the RT-PCR reads, giving one row per CDR3 protein. The table lists about 230,000 distinct CDR3 sequences, 13% to 15% of them singletons. The sample was blood, either unsorted or a sorted T cell fraction (not recorded which). The source is a human donor who was either an allogeneic HSCT recipient or a stem cell or donor lymphocyte infusion donor (not recorded which). It is not recorded whose cells these are; they may come from a transplant donor. Each CDR3 is given with its conserved first and last residue. Fields, in order: J gene, clone size, V gene, D gene, CDR3 DNA, CDR3 protein. The D gene is left open where the match is weak. Clone size is stated in some rows and not others, as once, few, many or a class when expanded.

TRBJ1-1 many TRBV30 - TGTGCCTGGAGTGTACTGCTGGGCAGCACTGAAGCTTTCTTT CAWSVLLGSTEAFF
TRBJ1-2 many TRBV20-1 - TGCAGTGCTAGAAGAGACAACTTTAACTATGGCTACACCTTC CSARRDNFNYGYTF
TRBJ1-4 - TRBV7-9 - TGTGCCAGCAGCGAACCACTAGCAACTAATGAAAAACTGTTTTTT CASSEPLATNEKLFF
TRBJ1-6 - TRBV5-1 - TGCGCCAGCAGCTTGGAAGGACCGGGGTCAAATTCACCCCTCCACTTT CASSLEGPGSNSPLHF
TRBJ2-5 few TRBV2 - TGTGCCAGCAGTGAATCCGCGGGATACGAGACCCAGTACTTC CASSESAGYETQYF
TRBJ2-7 - TRBV29-1 - TGCAGCGTTGCCCAGGGTAGCTACGAGCAGTACTTC CSVAQGSYEQYF
TRBJ1-2 many TRBV27 - TGTGCCAGCAGGGAAGGTTACTATGGCTACACCTTC CASREGYYGYTF
TRBJ1-1 - TRBV7-9 - TGTGCCAGCAGCTTTGCGACGGAAGCTTTCTTT CASSFATEAFF
TRBJ2-2 - TRBV11-1 TRBD1 TGTTCCAGCAGCCCCCTCCGGGACAGGGGGCAGAGCACCGGGGAGCTGTTTTTT CSSSPLRDRGQSTGELFF
TRBJ1-1 many TRBV5-1 - TGCGCCAGCAGCTTGTTCGTTGGGACTGAAGCTTTCTTT CASSLFVGTEAFF
TRBJ1-2 - TRBV4-3 - TGCGCCAGCAGCCAAAGTGCTGTGGGGCAGCGCCGTAACTATGGCTACACCTTC CASSQSAVGQRRNYGYTF
TRBJ2-3 - TRBV20-1 - TGCAGTGCTAAAAGAGCGGATACGCAGTATTTT CSAKRADTQYF
TRBJ2-1 - TRBV19 - TGTGCCAGTAGCGACCGTCGGGGGATCAATGAGCAGTTCTTC CASSDRRGINEQFF
TRBJ1-2 few TRBV29-1 - TGCAGCGTTGCCATCCGTCAGCGCCTCGCTGCTAACTATGGCTACACCTTC CSVAIRQRLAANYGYTF
TRBJ2-7 few TRBV20-1 TRBD1 TGCAGTGCTAGAACTATAGGGACAGGGGCTTCCTACGAGCAGTACTTC CSARTIGTGASYEQYF
TRBJ1-5 many TRBV4-1 - TGCGCCAGCAGCCAAGCTAATCTTCAGCCCCAGCATTTT CASSQANLQPQHF
TRBJ2-7 few TRBV7-2 TRBD1 TGTGCCAGCAGCTTAGCCCCAGGACAGGGGAGCTACGAGCAGTACTTC CASSLAPGQGSYEQYF
TRBJ2-3 many TRBV11-2 TRBD1 TGTGCCAGCAGCTTAGTAGGGACAGCGAAAGATACGCAGTATTTT CASSLVGTAKDTQYF
TRBJ1-2 few TRBV4-1 - TGCGCCAGCAGCCAAGACCGGACGGTCCCCGGCGGCTACACCTTC CASSQDRTVPGGYTF
TRBJ2-1 - TRBV1 - TGCACCAGTGTCGTTAGCGGGAGACTTAGGTGGGCGCTTGAGCAGTTCTTC CTSVVSGRLRWALEQFF
TRBJ1-6 few TRBV20-1 - TGCAGTGCTAGCGGCGAGACCTATAATTCACCCCTCCACTTT CSASGETYNSPLHF
TRBJ1-2 many TRBV5-1 - TGCGCCAGCAGCTTACAGGTTGGGAACTATGGCTACACCTTC CASSLQVGNYGYTF
TRBJ2-3 many TRBV5-4 - TGTGCCAGCAGCTTTAGCAGAGATACGCAGTATTTT CASSFSRDTQYF
TRBJ1-2 - TRBV5-4 TRBD1 TGTGCCAGCACAAATGCCGGGACAGACTATGGCTACACCTTC CASTNAGTDYGYTF
TRBJ1-4 many TRBV10-3 TRBD1 TGTGCCATCAGTGGACAGGGAAAAAATGAAAAACTGTTTTTT CAISGQGKNEKLFF
TRBJ2-1 many TRBV28 TRBD1 TGTGCCAGCAGGCCCGGGACAGGGCGGAATGAGCAGTTCTTC CASRPGTGRNEQFF
TRBJ2-7 few TRBV27 - TGTGCCAGCAGTTTTGGGGCTAAATACGAGCAGTACTTC CASSFGAKYEQYF
TRBJ1-6 - TRBV5-1 TRBD1 TGCGCCAGCAGATCCCGGGACAGTGGATATTCACCCCTCCACTTT CASRSRDSGYSPLHF
TRBJ2-3 - TRBV9 - TGTGCCAGCAGCGTAGCTGTAGCCACAGATACGCAGTATTTT CASSVAVATDTQYF
TRBJ1-1 - TRBV19 - TGTGCCAGTAGTGCACTGGGGGGGGGCACTGAAGCTTTCTTT CASSALGGGTEAFF
TRBJ2-2 - TRBV10-3 - TGTGCCATCGGGGGAGGCAGGGACGATCCAACCGGGGAGCTGTTTTTT CAIGGGRDDPTGELFF
TRBJ2-1 - TRBV6-2/TRBV6-3 TRBD2 TGTGCCAGCGGACCGGGACTAGCGGGGGGGAATGAGCAGTTCTTC CASGPGLAGGNEQFF
TRBJ2-2 many TRBV5-1 - TGTGCCAGCAGCTTAGGACAGAACACCGGGGAGCTGTTTTTT CASSLGQNTGELFF
TRBJ1-2 - TRBV12-3/TRBV12-4 TRBD1 TGTGCCAGCAGTCAGATGACCAGGGGGCGGGATGGCTACACCTTC CASSQMTRGRDGYTF
TRBJ2-1 - TRBV6-1 TRBD2 TGTGCCAGCAGAAGGCTAGCGGGAGTTGACAATGAGCAGTTCTTC CASRRLAGVDNEQFF
TRBJ2-3 few TRBV27 - TGTGCCAGCAGTTTATTGGGGGGAAAAGATACGCAGTATTTT CASSLLGGKDTQYF
TRBJ2-1 - TRBV20-1 - TGCAGTGCTAGAGTGCCTGGGCCCAATGAGCAGTTCTTC CSARVPGPNEQFF
TRBJ2-5 few TRBV24-1 - TGTGCCACCAGTCTTGCGCGAGGAGAGACCCAGTACTTC CATSLARGETQYF
TRBJ2-7 - TRBV12-3/TRBV12-4 TRBD1 TGTGCCAGCAGGGCCGGGACAGGGGGCGAGCAGTACTTC CASRAGTGGEQYF
TRBJ1-2 few TRBV12-3/TRBV12-4 - TGTGCCAGCAGTCCAAGTGGGGATGGCTACACCTTC CASSPSGDGYTF
TRBJ2-1 - TRBV5-1 - TGCGCCAGCAGCTTCCGACACCCTACGAACGAGCAGTTCTTC CASSFRHPTNEQFF
TRBJ2-3 - TRBV5-6 - TGTGCCAGCAGGTTGGTCAGGGTCCCAGATACGCAGTATTTT CASRLVRVPDTQYF
TRBJ2-2 few TRBV15 TRBD1 TGTGCCACCAGCAGAGACGCAAGGTTCAGGGGGCGATCCGGGGAGCTGTTTTTT CATSRDARFRGRSGELFF